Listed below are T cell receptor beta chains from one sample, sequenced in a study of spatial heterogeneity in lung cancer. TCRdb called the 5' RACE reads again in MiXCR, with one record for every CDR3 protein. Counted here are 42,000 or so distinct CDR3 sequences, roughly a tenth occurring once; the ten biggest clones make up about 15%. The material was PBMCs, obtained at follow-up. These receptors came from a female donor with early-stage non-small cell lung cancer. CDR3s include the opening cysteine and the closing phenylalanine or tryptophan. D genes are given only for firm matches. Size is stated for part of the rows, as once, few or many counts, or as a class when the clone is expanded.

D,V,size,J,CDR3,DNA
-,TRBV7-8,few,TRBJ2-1,CASSPDGGRGNEQFF,TGTGCCAGCAGCCCAGACGGGGGTAGAGGCAATGAGCAGTTCTTC
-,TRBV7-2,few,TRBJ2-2,CASSFPAGTGELFF,TGTGCCAGCAGCTTCCCCGCAGGGACCGGGGAGCTGTTTTTT
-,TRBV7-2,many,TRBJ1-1,CASSLAGGNTEAFF,TGTGCCAGCAGCTTAGCAGGCGGGAACACTGAAGCTTTCTTT
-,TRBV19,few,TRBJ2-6,CASARGRNSGANVLTF,TGTGCCAGTGCTCGGGGCAGGAATTCTGGGGCCAACGTCCTGACTTTC
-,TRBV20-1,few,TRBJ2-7,CSARDPRDFAYEQYF,TGCAGTGCTAGAGATCCCAGGGACTTTGCCTACGAGCAGTACTTC
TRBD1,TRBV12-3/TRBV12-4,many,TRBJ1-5,CASSSSQGGNQPQHF,TGTGCCAGCAGTTCCTCCCAGGGGGGCAATCAGCCCCAGCATTTT
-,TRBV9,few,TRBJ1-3,CASSTGHSGNTIYF,TGTGCCAGCAGCACAGGGCACTCTGGAAACACCATATATTTT
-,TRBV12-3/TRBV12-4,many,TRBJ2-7,CASSFRPGAVREQYF,TGTGCCAGCAGTTTTCGCCCGGGGGCGGTGAGGGAGCAGTACTTC
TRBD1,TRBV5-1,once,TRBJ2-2,CASSLPRDSTGELFF,TGCGCCAGCAGCTTGCCAAGGGACAGCACCGGGGAGCTGTTTTTT
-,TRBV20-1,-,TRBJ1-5,CSARDFEGGNQPQHF,TGCAGTGCTAGAGATTTTGAGGGAGGCAATCAGCCCCAGCATTTT
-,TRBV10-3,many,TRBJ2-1,CAISESSSFNEQFF,TGTGCCATCAGTGAGTCGTCTAGCTTTAATGAGCAGTTCTTC
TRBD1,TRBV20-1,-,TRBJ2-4,CSVFPGQGKNIQYF,TGCAGTGTATTCCCGGGACAGGGGAAAAACATTCAGTACTTC
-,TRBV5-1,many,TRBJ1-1,CASSSHDGGAEAFF,TGCGCCAGCAGCTCTCACGATGGTGGCGCTGAAGCTTTCTTT
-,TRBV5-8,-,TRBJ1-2,CASSLGRSYTF,TGTGCCAGCAGCTTGGGCAGAAGCTACACCTTC
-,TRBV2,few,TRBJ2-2,CASSEHKPGELFF,TGTGCCAGCAGTGAACATAAGCCCGGGGAGCTGTTTTTT
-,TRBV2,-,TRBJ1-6,CASSEQVLTNSPLHF,TGTGCCAGCAGTGAGCAGGTCCTAACAAATTCACCCCTCCACTTT
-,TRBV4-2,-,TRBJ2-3,CASSQDPIRASTDTQYF,TGTGCCAGCAGCCAAGATCCTATACGGGCGAGCACAGATACGCAGTATTTT
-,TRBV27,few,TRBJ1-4,CASSRRGYEKLFF,TGTGCCAGCAGCCGTCGGGGGTACGAAAAACTGTTTTTT
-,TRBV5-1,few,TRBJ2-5,CASRLTVGETQYF,TGCGCCAGCAGGCTAACAGTCGGCGAGACCCAGTACTTC
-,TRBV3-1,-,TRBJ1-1,CASSQVRGEAFF,TGTGCCAGCAGCCAAGTGAGGGGCGAAGCTTTCTTT
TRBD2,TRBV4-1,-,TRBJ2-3,CASSHPYGAGVTDTQYF,TGCGCCAGCAGCCACCCCTACGGGGCGGGGGTCACAGATACGCAGTATTTT
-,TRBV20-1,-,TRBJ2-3,CSARDPLGGGSTDTQYF,TGCAGTGCTAGAGACCCCTTGGGGGGCGGAAGCACAGATACGCAGTATTTT
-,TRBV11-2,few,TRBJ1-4,CASSPGIRGEKLFF,TGTGCCAGCAGCCCGGGAATTAGGGGTGAAAAACTGTTTTTT
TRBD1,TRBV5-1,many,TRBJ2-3,CASSLGGADTQYF,TGCGCCAGCAGCTTAGGGGGCGCAGATACGCAGTATTTT
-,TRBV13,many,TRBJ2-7,CASSLDPLYRDSYEQYF,TGTGCCAGCAGCTTAGACCCCCTCTACAGGGACTCCTACGAGCAGTACTTC
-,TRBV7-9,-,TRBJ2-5,CASRSYTGQETQYF,TGTGCCAGCAGGTCTTACACGGGTCAAGAGACCCAGTACTTC
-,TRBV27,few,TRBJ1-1,CASLLTGGAREAFF,TGTGCCAGTCTGCTCACCGGTGGGGCGCGTGAAGCTTTCTTT
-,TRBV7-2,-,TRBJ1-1,CASSSLGAGTEAFF,TGTGCCAGCAGCTCGCTAGGGGCAGGGACTGAAGCTTTCTTT
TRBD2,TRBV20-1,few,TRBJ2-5,CSAQTSGGETQYF,TGCAGTGCACAGACTAGCGGGGGAGAGACCCAGTACTTC
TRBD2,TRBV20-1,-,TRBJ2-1,CSARDQVGLAGGSEQFF,TGCAGTGCTAGAGACCAAGTGGGGCTAGCGGGGGGAAGTGAGCAGTTCTTC
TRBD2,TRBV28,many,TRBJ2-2,CASSLGGIPGGELFF,TGTGCCAGCAGTTTGGGGGGGATCCCCGGCGGGGAGCTGTTTTTT
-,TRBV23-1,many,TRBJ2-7,CASSQGETGPSSEQYF,TGCGCCAGCAGTCAAGGGGAGACAGGCCCGTCCTCCGAGCAGTACTTC
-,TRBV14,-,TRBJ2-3,CASSQVGGRDTQYF,TGTGCCAGCAGCCAAGTGGGGGGCCGGGATACGCAGTATTTT
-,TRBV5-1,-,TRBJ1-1,CASSLEFRVKTEAFF,TGCGCCAGCAGCTTGGAGTTCAGGGTTAAAACTGAAGCTTTCTTT
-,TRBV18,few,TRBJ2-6,CASSLPSGANVLTF,TGTGCCAGCTCACTCCCCTCTGGGGCCAACGTCCTGACTTTC
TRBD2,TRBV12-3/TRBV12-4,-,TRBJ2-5,CASNSRTSERTQYF,TGTGCCAGCAATTCCAGGACTAGCGAGAGGACCCAGTACTTC
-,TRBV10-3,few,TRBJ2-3,CAISEATDTQYF,TGTGCCATCAGTGAGGCCACAGATACGCAGTATTTT
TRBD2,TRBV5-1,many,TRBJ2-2,CASSSRGASNTGELFF,TGCGCCAGCAGCTCGCGGGGGGCCTCGAACACCGGGGAGCTGTTTTTT
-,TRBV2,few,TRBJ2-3,CASSGLVGTDTQYF,TGTGCCAGCAGTGGACTAGTGGGGACAGATACGCAGTATTTT
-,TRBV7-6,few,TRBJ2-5,CASSNGSLVMTQYF,TGTGCCAGCAGCAACGGATCATTAGTTATGACCCAGTACTTC
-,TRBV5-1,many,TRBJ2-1,CASSLVQGNNEQFF,TGCGCCAGCAGCTTGGTGCAGGGTAACAATGAGCAGTTCTTC
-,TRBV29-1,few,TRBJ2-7,CSVGGGSYEQYF,TGCAGCGTTGGAGGTGGGTCCTACGAGCAGTACTTC
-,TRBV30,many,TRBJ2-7,CAWSRTGVQYEQYF,TGTGCCTGGAGTCGAACGGGGGTTCAATACGAGCAGTACTTC
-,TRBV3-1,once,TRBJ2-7,CASSQIYRPLMEQYF,TGTGCCAGCAGCCAAATTTACAGGCCCTTGATGGAGCAGTACTTC
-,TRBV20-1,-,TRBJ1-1,CSARGPGGSGTEAFF,TGCAGTGCTAGAGGTCCAGGCGGTAGTGGGACTGAAGCTTTCTTT
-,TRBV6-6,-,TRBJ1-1,CASRTGNTEAFF,TGTGCCAGCAGGACAGGGAACACTGAAGCTTTCTTT
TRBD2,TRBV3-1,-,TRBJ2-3,CASSQTSGGFTDTQYF,TGTGCCAGCAGCCAAACTAGCGGGGGGTTCACAGATACGCAGTATTTT
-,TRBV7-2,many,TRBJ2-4,CASSLADTGFGGFEGPKNIQYF,TGTGCCAGCAGCTTAGCCGATACAGGGTTTGGAGGGTTCGAGGGGCCCAAAAACATTCAGTACTTC
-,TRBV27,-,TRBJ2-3,CASSFAGGLDTQYF,TGTGCCAGCAGTTTTGCCGGGGGCCTAGATACGCAGTATTTT
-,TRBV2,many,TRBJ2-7,CASSATGSFEQYF,TGTGCCAGCAGTGCGACAGGATCCTTCGAGCAGTACTTC
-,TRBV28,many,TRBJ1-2,CASGLWQGGYTF,TGTGCCAGCGGTCTTTGGCAGGGCGGCTACACCTTC
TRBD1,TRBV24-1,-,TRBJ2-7,CATSDSTGFYEQYF,TGTGCCACCAGTGATTCGACAGGGTTCTACGAGCAGTACTTC
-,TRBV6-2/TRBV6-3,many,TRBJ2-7,CASTNAAGTYEQYF,TGTGCCAGCACAAACGCGGCCGGGACCTACGAGCAGTACTTC
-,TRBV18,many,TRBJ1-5,CASSPPGALDQPQHF,TGTGCCAGCTCACCACCAGGGGCCCTGGATCAGCCCCAGCATTTT